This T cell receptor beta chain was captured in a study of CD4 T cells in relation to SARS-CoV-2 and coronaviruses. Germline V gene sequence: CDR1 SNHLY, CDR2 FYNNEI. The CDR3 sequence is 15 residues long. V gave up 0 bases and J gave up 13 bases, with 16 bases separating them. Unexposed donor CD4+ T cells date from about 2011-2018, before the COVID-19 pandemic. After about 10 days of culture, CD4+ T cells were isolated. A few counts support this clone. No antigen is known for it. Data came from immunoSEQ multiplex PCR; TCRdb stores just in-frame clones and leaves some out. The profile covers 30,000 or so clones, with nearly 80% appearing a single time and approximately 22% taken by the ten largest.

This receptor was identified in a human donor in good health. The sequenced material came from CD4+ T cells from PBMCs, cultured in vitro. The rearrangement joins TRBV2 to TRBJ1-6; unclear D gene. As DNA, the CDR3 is TGTGCCAGCAGTGAAGCAGGGCAGAGAAATTTCCCCCTCCACTTT. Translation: CASSEAGQRNFPLHF.